The rows below give T cell receptor beta chains drawn from one sample of a study of PD-L1 blockade in urothelial cancer. Using immunoSEQ multiplex PCR, the repertoire was profiled, and TCRdb retains in-frame clones only, with some absent. This sample has 100,000 to 150,000 clones, with approximately 84% found just once. This material consisted of PBMCs, taken around atezolizumab (anti-PD-L1) treatment. The receptor set was obtained from a man aged 45-65 years with urothelial cancer. Both conserved end residues are part of each CDR3. Fields, in order: CDR3 protein, CDR3 DNA, J gene, V gene, clone size, D gene. A D gene is named only where the DNA matches it firmly. Only part of the rows carry a size: once, few, many, or a class if the clone is expanded.

CDR3 protein: CASRRGPAYEQYF
CDR3 DNA: TGTGCCAGCAGGAGGGGGCCCGCCTACGAGCAGTACTTC
J gene: TRBJ2-7
V gene: TRBV6-5
clone size: -
D gene: TRBD1

CDR3 protein: CASSPLTGETGYTF
CDR3 DNA: TGTGCCAGCAGCCCGCTAACAGGGGAGACTGGCTACACCTTC
J gene: TRBJ1-2
V gene: TRBV5-4
clone size: -
D gene: TRBD1

CDR3 protein: CASSREVLYGYTF
CDR3 DNA: TGTGCCAGCAGCCGAGAGGTGCTCTATGGCTACACCTTC
J gene: TRBJ1-2
V gene: TRBV5-8
clone size: -
D gene: -

CDR3 protein: CASSGRGRNTGELFF
CDR3 DNA: TGCGCCAGCAGCGGTAGAGGAAGGAACACCGGGGAGCTGTTTTTT
J gene: TRBJ2-2
V gene: TRBV5-1
clone size: -
D gene: -

CDR3 protein: CASSVAGGPTDTQYF
CDR3 DNA: TGTGCCAGCAGTGTGGCGGGAGGGCCGACAGATACGCAGTATTTT
J gene: TRBJ2-3
V gene: TRBV2
clone size: once
D gene: TRBD2

CDR3 protein: CSVEGGQGAYEQYF
CDR3 DNA: TGCAGCGTTGAAGGAGGACAGGGGGCATACGAGCAGTACTTC
J gene: TRBJ2-7
V gene: TRBV29-1
clone size: few
D gene: TRBD1

CDR3 protein: CSVEGLAEYNEQFF
CDR3 DNA: TGCAGCGTTGAAGGCCTAGCGGAATACAATGAGCAGTTCTTC
J gene: TRBJ2-1
V gene: TRBV29-1
clone size: -
D gene: TRBD2

CDR3 protein: CASSEDLPGSNQPQHF
CDR3 DNA: TGTGCCAGCAGTGAAGATCTCCCGGGTAGCAATCAGCCCCAGCATTTT
J gene: TRBJ1-5
V gene: TRBV2
clone size: -
D gene: -

CDR3 protein: CASSRLVHGTDTQYF
CDR3 DNA: TGTGCCAGCAGCCGACTAGTCCATGGCACAGATACGCAGTATTTT
J gene: TRBJ2-3
V gene: TRBV7-2
clone size: -
D gene: -

CDR3 protein: CASSPRDWQGEQFF
CDR3 DNA: TGCGCCAGCAGCCCCCGGGACTGGCAGGGTGAGCAGTTCTTC
J gene: TRBJ2-1
V gene: TRBV5-1
clone size: -
D gene: -

CDR3 protein: CASSLPAGTGITYEQYF
CDR3 DNA: TGTGCCAGCAGCTTGCCGGCCGGGACAGGGATAACCTACGAGCAGTACTTC
J gene: TRBJ2-7
V gene: TRBV5-4
clone size: -
D gene: TRBD1

CDR3 protein: CASSAGTTYNEQFF
CDR3 DNA: TGTGCCAGCAGTGCCGGGACTACCTACAATGAGCAGTTCTTC
J gene: TRBJ2-1
V gene: TRBV7-8
clone size: few
D gene: TRBD2

CDR3 protein: CASSYSSQGWYNEQFF
CDR3 DNA: TGTGCCAGCAGTTACTCGAGCCAGGGGTGGTACAATGAGCAGTTCTTC
J gene: TRBJ2-1
V gene: TRBV6-5
clone size: -
D gene: -

CDR3 protein: CASSARGREFAGELFF
CDR3 DNA: TGTGCCAGCAGCGCACGAGGGCGGGAATTCGCCGGGGAGCTGTTTTTT
J gene: TRBJ2-2
V gene: TRBV11-3
clone size: -
D gene: -

CDR3 protein: CASSDSAAGGYTF
CDR3 DNA: TGTGCCAGCAGTGACTCGGCTGCGGGGGGCTACACCTTC
J gene: TRBJ1-2
V gene: TRBV6-4
clone size: few
D gene: -

CDR3 protein: CSVDHRVGNTEAFF
CDR3 DNA: TGCAGCGTTGATCACAGGGTAGGGAACACTGAAGCTTTCTTT
J gene: TRBJ1-1
V gene: TRBV29-1
clone size: -
D gene: -

CDR3 protein: CASRWANTEAFF
CDR3 DNA: TGTGCCAGCAGGTGGGCGAACACTGAAGCTTTCTTT
J gene: TRBJ1-1
V gene: TRBV28
clone size: -
D gene: -

CDR3 protein: CAISDGTGLNEQYF
CDR3 DNA: TGTGCCATCAGCGATGGGACAGGGTTGAATGAGCAGTACTTC
J gene: TRBJ2-7
V gene: TRBV10-3
clone size: -
D gene: TRBD1

CDR3 protein: CASSPRAVESSEQYF
CDR3 DNA: TGTGCCAGCAGCCCGCGGGCGGTGGAATCATCCGAGCAGTACTTC
J gene: TRBJ2-7
V gene: TRBV9
clone size: few
D gene: -

CDR3 protein: CASSLWSLAGGPGEQYF
CDR3 DNA: TGTGCCAGCAGTTTATGGAGTCTAGCGGGAGGGCCTGGCGAGCAGTACTTC
J gene: TRBJ2-7
V gene: TRBV28
clone size: many
D gene: TRBD2

CDR3 protein: CASFPGQGRNSPLHF
CDR3 DNA: TGTGCCAGCTTTCCGGGACAGGGACGAAATTCACCCCTCCACTTT
J gene: TRBJ1-6
V gene: TRBV19
clone size: -
D gene: TRBD1

CDR3 protein: CASSITGTGLYNEQFF
CDR3 DNA: TGTGCCAGTAGTATAACCGGGACAGGCCTTTACAATGAGCAGTTCTTC
J gene: TRBJ2-1
V gene: TRBV19
clone size: few
D gene: TRBD1

CDR3 protein: CASSERGNSPLHF
CDR3 DNA: TGTGCCAGTAGTGAACGGGGGAATTCACCCCTCCACTTT
J gene: TRBJ1-6
V gene: TRBV19
clone size: -
D gene: -

CDR3 protein: CASSGRTGSSYEQYF
CDR3 DNA: TGTGCCAGCAGTGGCCGGACAGGGAGTAGCTACGAGCAGTACTTC
J gene: TRBJ2-7
V gene: TRBV6-1
clone size: -
D gene: TRBD1

CDR3 protein: CASSILGLGGPEGHYNEQFF
CDR3 DNA: TGTGCCAGTAGTATTCTAGGTTTGGGTGGCCCAGAGGGTCATTACAATGAGCAGTTCTTC
J gene: TRBJ2-1
V gene: TRBV19
clone size: -
D gene: -

CDR3 protein: CASSLLSGRANEQFF
CDR3 DNA: TGTGCCAGCAGTTTACTTAGCGGGAGGGCCAATGAGCAGTTCTTC
J gene: TRBJ2-1
V gene: TRBV28
clone size: -
D gene: TRBD2

CDR3 protein: CASSLGLAGDGADTQYF
CDR3 DNA: TGTGCCAGCAGCTTGGGGCTAGCGGGGGACGGAGCAGATACGCAGTATTTT
J gene: TRBJ2-3
V gene: TRBV7-2
clone size: -
D gene: TRBD2

CDR3 protein: CASSRTITAGATGELFF
CDR3 DNA: TGTGCCAGCTCTCGCACCATCACGGCTGGGGCCACCGGGGAGCTGTTTTTT
J gene: TRBJ2-2
V gene: TRBV18
clone size: -
D gene: -

CDR3 protein: CASSPNYRGTNEKLFF
CDR3 DNA: TGTGCCAGCAGCCCGAATTACAGGGGAACTAATGAAAAACTGTTTTTT
J gene: TRBJ1-4
V gene: TRBV7-6
clone size: -
D gene: TRBD1

CDR3 protein: CASSSELVSEQFF
CDR3 DNA: TGTGCCAGCAGTTCCGAACTCGTTAGCGAGCAGTTCTTC
J gene: TRBJ2-1
V gene: TRBV28
clone size: -
D gene: -

CDR3 protein: CSARALETQYF
CDR3 DNA: TGCAGTGCTAGAGCTTTAGAGACCCAGTACTTC
J gene: TRBJ2-5
V gene: TRBV20-1
clone size: -
D gene: -

CDR3 protein: CASSLAGASSGRYQETQYF
CDR3 DNA: TGCGCCAGCAGCTTGGCCGGTGCTTCCAGCGGACGGTACCAAGAGACCCAGTACTTC
J gene: TRBJ2-5
V gene: TRBV5-1
clone size: -
D gene: -

CDR3 protein: CASSPPGLAVFYEQYF
CDR3 DNA: TGTGCCAGCAGTCCCCCGGGACTAGCGGTTTTCTACGAGCAGTACTTC
J gene: TRBJ2-7
V gene: TRBV28
clone size: -
D gene: TRBD2

CDR3 protein: CASSQVGLAAYNEQFF
CDR3 DNA: TGCGCCAGCAGCCAAGTAGGACTAGCGGCCTACAATGAGCAGTTCTTC
J gene: TRBJ2-1
V gene: TRBV4-1
clone size: -
D gene: TRBD2

CDR3 protein: CASSLLGTGHGSGYTF
CDR3 DNA: TGTGCCAGCAGCTTACTGGGGACAGGGCATGGAAGTGGCTACACCTTC
J gene: TRBJ1-2
V gene: TRBV7-9
clone size: few
D gene: TRBD1

CDR3 protein: CASSTLIKGDYNEQFF
CDR3 DNA: TGTGCCAGCAGTACCCTAATTAAGGGGGATTACAATGAGCAGTTCTTC
J gene: TRBJ2-1
V gene: TRBV6-6
clone size: -
D gene: -

CDR3 protein: CASSPRTSGSSGELFF
CDR3 DNA: TGCGCCAGCAGCCCTCGGACTAGCGGGAGTTCCGGGGAGCTGTTTTTT
J gene: TRBJ2-2
V gene: TRBV5-1
clone size: -
D gene: TRBD2

CDR3 protein: CASSELGRESSFF
CDR3 DNA: TGTGCCAGCAGTGAATTAGGGAGGGAATCGTCTTTCTTT
J gene: TRBJ1-1
V gene: TRBV6-1
clone size: -
D gene: -

CDR3 protein: CASSVNPSSEQYF
CDR3 DNA: TGTGCCAGCAGCGTAAACCCTAGCTCCGAGCAGTACTTC
J gene: TRBJ2-7
V gene: TRBV9
clone size: -
D gene: -

CDR3 protein: CASSYPGLAGYEQYF
CDR3 DNA: TGTGCCAGCAGTTACCCTGGACTAGCTGGCTACGAGCAGTACTTC
J gene: TRBJ2-7
V gene: TRBV6-6
clone size: -
D gene: TRBD2

CDR3 protein: CASSPAGSSPLHF
CDR3 DNA: TGTGCCAGCTCACCAGCGGGGTCTTCACCCCTCCACTTT
J gene: TRBJ1-6
V gene: TRBV18
clone size: -
D gene: -

CDR3 protein: CSVVGGGFGTDTQYF
CDR3 DNA: TGCAGCGTTGTAGGGGGGGGGTTTGGCACAGATACGCAGTATTTT
J gene: TRBJ2-3
V gene: TRBV29-1
clone size: -
D gene: -

CDR3 protein: CASSYSGRDEQYF
CDR3 DNA: TGTGCCAGCAGCTACAGCGGGAGAGACGAGCAGTACTTC
J gene: TRBJ2-7
V gene: TRBV5-4
clone size: once
D gene: TRBD2

CDR3 protein: CASSENVWAPNEKLFF
CDR3 DNA: TGTGCCAGCAGTGAGAACGTCTGGGCGCCTAATGAAAAACTGTTTTTT
J gene: TRBJ1-4
V gene: TRBV6-1
clone size: -
D gene: -

CDR3 protein: CASSLASSTSEQYF
CDR3 DNA: TGTGCCAGCAGCTTAGCCAGTTCCACCTCCGAGCAGTACTTC
J gene: TRBJ2-7
V gene: TRBV11-2
clone size: -
D gene: -

CDR3 protein: CAGPGEKGGKNIQYF
CDR3 DNA: TGTGCCGGCCCCGGGGAGAAAGGCGGCAAAAACATTCAGTACTTC
J gene: TRBJ2-4
V gene: TRBV5-8
clone size: -
D gene: -